This TCR beta chain was recovered during a study of blood T cell repertoires in COVID-19. At the level of the study: Whether acute or convalescent, the COVID-19 samples came from the United States, Italy and Spain. T cells, B-cell-depleted T cells, or PBMCs provided the cDNA or gDNA that served as material.

This clone was recorded only once. V was pared by 0 bases and J by 4 bases, with 5 bases between. Germline loops: CDR1 MNHEY, CDR2 SVGAGI. CDR3 length: 13 residues. As processed by the authors: The assay estimated nucleated cells by amplifying reference gene primers. This table comes from immunoSEQ multiplex PCR, and its TCRdb copy is limited to in-frame clones, with some not included. V, J and clone size are those of that table, while D and trimming were read from the DNA. The table shows approximately 200,000 clones, with 75% to 90% occurring only once. The TCR was taken from a human donor in a cohort sampled during active COVID-19. The material sequenced was peripheral blood. The chain combines TRBV6-5 with TRBJ2-3; D is unclear. The CDR3 is CASSYSRPDTQYF. Here the CDR3 DNA reads TGTGCCAGCAGTTACTCGCGCCCAGATACGCAGTATTTT.